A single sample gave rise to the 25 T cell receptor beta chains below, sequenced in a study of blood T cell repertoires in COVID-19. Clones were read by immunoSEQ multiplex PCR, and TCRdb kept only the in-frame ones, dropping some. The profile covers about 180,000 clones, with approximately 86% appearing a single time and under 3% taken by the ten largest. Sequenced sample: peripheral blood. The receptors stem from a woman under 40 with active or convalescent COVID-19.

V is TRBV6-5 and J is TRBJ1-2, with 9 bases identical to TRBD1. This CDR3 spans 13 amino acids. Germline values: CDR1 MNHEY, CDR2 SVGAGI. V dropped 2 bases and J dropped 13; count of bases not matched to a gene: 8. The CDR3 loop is CASSYGTGPNRTF. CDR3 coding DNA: TGTGCCAGCAGTTACGGGACAGGGCCGAACCGCACCTTC.

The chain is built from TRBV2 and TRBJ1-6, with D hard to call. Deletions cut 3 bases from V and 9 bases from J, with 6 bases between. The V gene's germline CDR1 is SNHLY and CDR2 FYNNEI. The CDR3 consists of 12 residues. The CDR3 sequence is CASSDLLSPLHF. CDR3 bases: TGTGCCAGCAGTGATCTCCTTTCACCCCTCCACTTT.

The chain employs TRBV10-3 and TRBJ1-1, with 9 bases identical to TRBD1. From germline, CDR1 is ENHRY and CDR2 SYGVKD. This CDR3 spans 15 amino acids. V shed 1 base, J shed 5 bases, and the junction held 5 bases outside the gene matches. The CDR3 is CAISELWTGDTEAFF. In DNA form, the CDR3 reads TGTGCCATCAGTGAGTTGTGGACAGGGGATACTGAAGCTTTCTTT.

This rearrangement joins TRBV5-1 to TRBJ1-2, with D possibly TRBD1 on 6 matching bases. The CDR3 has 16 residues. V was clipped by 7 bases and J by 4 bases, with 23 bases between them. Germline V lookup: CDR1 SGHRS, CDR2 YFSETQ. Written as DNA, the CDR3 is TGCGCCAGCGGTATACAGGGCCCTATGGGGGTCTATGGCTACACCTTC. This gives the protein CASGIQGPMGVYGYTF.

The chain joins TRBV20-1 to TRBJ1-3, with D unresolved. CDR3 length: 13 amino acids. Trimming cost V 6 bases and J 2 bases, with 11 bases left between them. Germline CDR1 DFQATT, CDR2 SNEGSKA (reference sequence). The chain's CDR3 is CSASSATGNTIYF. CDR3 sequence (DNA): TGCAGTGCGAGTTCCGCGACTGGAAACACCATATATTTT.

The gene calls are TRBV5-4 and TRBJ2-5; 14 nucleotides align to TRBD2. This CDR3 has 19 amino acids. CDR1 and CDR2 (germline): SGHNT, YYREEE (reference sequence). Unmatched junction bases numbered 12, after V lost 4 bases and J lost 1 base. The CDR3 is CASSPRGTSGRGGQETQYF. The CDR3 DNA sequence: TGTGCCAGCAGCCCGCGCGGGACTAGCGGGAGAGGGGGCCAAGAGACCCAGTACTTC.

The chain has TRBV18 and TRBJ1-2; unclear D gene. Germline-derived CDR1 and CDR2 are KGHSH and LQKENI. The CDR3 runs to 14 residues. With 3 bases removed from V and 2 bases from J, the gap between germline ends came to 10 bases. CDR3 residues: CASSPNSRNYGYTF. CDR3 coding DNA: TGTGCCAGCTCACCGAACAGCCGAAACTATGGCTACACCTTC.

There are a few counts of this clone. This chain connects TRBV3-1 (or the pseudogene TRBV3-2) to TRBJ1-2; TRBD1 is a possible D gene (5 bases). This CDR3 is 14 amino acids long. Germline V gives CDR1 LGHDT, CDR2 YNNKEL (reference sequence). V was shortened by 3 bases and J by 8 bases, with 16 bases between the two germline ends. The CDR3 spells CASSQGGLALGYTF. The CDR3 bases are TGTGCCAGCAGCCAGGGGGGTTTGGCCCTGGGCTACACCTTC.

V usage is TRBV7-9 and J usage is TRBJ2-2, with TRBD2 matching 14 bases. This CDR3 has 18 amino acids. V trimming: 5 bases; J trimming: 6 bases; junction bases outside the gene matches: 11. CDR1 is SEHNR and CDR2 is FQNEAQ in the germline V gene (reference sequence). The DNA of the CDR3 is TGTGCCAGCAGCCCAAGGGGACTAGCGGGAGAAGGGGCCGGGGAGCTGTTTTTT. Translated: CASSPRGLAGEGAGELFF.

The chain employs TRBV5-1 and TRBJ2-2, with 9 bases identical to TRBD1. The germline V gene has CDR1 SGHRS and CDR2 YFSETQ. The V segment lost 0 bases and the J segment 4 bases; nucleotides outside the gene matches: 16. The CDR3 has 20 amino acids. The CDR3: CASSLAGQGMAGPSTGELFF. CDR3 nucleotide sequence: TGCGCCAGCAGCTTGGCCGGACAGGGGATGGCGGGTCCGAGCACCGGGGAGCTGTTTTTT.

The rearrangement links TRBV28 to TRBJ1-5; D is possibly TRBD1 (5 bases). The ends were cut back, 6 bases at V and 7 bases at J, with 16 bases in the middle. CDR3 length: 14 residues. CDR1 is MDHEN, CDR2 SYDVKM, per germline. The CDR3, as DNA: TGTGCCAGCAGACCTCAGGGAGGTAGCCAGCCCCAGCATTTT. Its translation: CASRPQGGSQPQHF. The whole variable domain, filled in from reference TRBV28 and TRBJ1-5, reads DVKVTQSSRYLVKRTGEKVFLECVQDMDHENMFWYRQDPGLGLRLIYFSYDVKMKEKGDIPEGYSVSREKKERFSLILESASTNQTSMYLCASRPQGGSQPQHFGDGTRLSIL.

The CDR3 sequence: CASSLVPGTSTDTQYF. The CDR3 DNA follows: TGCGCCAGCAGCTTGGTTCCAGGGACTTCCACAGATACGCAGTATTTT. The rearrangement joins TRBV5-1 to TRBJ2-3; TRBD2 might be the D (6 bases). Germline V lookup: CDR1 SGHRS, CDR2 YFSETQ. V was pared by 0 bases and J by 2 bases, with 13 bases between. The CDR3 length is 16 residues.

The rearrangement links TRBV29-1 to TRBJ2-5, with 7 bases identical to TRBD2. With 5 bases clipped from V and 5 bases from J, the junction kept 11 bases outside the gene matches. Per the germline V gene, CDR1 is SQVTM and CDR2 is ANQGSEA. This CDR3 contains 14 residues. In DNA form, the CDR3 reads TGCAGCGTTAAGCAGCGGGGAGCCGTGGAGACCCAGTACTTC. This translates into CSVKQRGAVETQYF.

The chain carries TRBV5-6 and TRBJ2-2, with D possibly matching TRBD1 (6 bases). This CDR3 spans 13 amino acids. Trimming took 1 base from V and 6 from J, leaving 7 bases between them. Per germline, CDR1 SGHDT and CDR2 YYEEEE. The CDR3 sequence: CASSLPGAGELFF. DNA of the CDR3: TGTGCCAGCAGCTTGCCAGGGGCCGGGGAGCTGTTTTTT.

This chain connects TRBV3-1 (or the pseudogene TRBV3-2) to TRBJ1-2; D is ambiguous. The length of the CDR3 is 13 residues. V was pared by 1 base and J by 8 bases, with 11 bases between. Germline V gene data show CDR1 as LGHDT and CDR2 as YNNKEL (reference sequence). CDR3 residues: CASSQGGYAGYTF. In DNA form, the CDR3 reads TGTGCCAGCAGCCAAGGCGGCTATGCGGGCTACACCTTC.

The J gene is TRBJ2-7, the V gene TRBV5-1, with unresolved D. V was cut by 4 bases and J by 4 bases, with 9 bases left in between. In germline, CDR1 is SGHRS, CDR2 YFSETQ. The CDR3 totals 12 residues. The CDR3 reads CASSQSVYEQYF. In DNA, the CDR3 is TGCGCCAGCAGCCAATCGGTATACGAGCAGTACTTC. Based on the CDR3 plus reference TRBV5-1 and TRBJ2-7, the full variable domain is KAGVTQTPRYLIKTRGQQVTLSCSPISGHRSVSWYQQTPGQGLQFLFEYFSETQRNKGNFPGRFSGRQFSNSRSEMNVSTLELGDSALYLCASSQSVYEQYFGPGTRLTVT.

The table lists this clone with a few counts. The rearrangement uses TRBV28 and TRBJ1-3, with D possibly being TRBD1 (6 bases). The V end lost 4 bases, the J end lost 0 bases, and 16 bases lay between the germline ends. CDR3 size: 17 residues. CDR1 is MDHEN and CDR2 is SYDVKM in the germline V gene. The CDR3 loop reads CASSSSTGRSSGNTIYF. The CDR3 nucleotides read TGTGCCAGCAGTTCCTCGACAGGAAGGAGCTCTGGAAACACCATATATTTT.

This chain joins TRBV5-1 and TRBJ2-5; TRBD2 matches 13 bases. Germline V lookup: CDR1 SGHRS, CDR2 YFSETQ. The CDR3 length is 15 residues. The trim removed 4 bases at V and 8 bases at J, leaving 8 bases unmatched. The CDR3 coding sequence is TGCGCCAGCAGCCCCGGACTAGCGGGGGTCGACACCCAGTACTTC. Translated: CASSPGLAGVDTQYF.

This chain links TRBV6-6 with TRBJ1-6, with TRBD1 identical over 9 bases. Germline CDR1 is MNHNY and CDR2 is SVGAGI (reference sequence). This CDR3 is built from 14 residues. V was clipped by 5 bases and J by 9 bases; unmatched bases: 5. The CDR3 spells CASSRTGAGSPLHF. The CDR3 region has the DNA TGTGCCAGCAGTAGGACAGGGGCGGGTTCACCCCTCCACTTT.

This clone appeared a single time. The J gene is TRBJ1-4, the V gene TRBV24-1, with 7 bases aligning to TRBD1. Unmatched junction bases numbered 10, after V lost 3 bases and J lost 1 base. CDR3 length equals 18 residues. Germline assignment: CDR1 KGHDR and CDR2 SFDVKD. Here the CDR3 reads CATSDPDRSRVTNEKLFF. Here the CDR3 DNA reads TGTGCCACCAGTGATCCGGACAGGAGCCGGGTAACTAATGAAAAACTGTTTTTT.

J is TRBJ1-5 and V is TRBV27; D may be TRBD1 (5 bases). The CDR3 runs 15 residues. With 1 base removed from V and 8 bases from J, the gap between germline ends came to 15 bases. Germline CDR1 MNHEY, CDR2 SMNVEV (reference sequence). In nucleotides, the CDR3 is TGTGCCAGCAGTTTATGGGGCAGGCAGACGGAGCCCCAGCATTTT. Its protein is CASSLWGRQTEPQHF.

In DNA, the CDR3 is TGTGCCAGCAGTTTATGGCGGGGGGGTTTCAATGAGCAGTTCTTC. Translating gives CASSLWRGGFNEQFF. The rearrangement uses TRBV27 and TRBJ2-1; the match to TRBD2 covers 9 bases. CDR1 MNHEY and CDR2 SMNVEV come from the germline V gene (reference sequence). Germline trimming cut 1 base from V and 6 bases from J; bases unmatched to any gene: 4. The CDR3 totals 15 residues.

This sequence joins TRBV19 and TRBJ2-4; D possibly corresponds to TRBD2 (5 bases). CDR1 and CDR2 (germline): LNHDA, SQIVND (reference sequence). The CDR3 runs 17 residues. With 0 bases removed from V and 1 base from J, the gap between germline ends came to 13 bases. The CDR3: CASSIDLQLVAKNIQYF. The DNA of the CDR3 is TGTGCCAGTAGTATAGACCTCCAACTAGTGGCCAAAAACATTCAGTACTTC.

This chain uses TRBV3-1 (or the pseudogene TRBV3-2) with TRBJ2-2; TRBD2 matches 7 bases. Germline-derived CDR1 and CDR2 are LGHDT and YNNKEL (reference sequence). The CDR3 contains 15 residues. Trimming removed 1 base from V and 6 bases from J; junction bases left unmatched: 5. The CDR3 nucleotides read TGTGCCAGCAGCCAAGGGGCGGGGGTTGCCGGGGAGCTGTTTTTT. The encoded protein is CASSQGAGVAGELFF.

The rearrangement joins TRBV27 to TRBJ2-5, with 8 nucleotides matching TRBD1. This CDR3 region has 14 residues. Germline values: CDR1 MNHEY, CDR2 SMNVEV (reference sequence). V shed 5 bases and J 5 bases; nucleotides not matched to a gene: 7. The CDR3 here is CASSPQGAWETQYF. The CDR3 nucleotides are TGTGCCAGCAGTCCCCAGGGGGCCTGGGAGACCCAGTACTTC.